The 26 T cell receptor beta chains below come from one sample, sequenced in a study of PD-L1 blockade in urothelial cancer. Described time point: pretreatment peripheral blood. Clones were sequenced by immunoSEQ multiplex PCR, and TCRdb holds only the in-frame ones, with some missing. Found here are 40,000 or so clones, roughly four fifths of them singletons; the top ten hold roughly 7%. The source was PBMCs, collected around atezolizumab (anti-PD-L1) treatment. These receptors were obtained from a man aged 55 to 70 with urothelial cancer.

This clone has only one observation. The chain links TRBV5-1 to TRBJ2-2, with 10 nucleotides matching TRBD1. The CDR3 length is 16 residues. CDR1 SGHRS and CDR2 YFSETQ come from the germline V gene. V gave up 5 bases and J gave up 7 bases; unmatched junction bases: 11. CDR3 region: CASRSTGGRTDGELFF. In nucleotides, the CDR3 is TGCGCCAGCAGGTCGACAGGGGGCAGGACGGACGGGGAGCTGTTTTTT.

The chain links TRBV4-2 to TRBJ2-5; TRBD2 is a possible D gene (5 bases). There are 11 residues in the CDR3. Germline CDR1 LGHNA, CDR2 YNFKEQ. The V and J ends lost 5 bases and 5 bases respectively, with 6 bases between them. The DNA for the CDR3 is TGTGCCAGCAGCAGCGGCGAGACCCAGTACTTC. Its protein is CASSSGETQYF.

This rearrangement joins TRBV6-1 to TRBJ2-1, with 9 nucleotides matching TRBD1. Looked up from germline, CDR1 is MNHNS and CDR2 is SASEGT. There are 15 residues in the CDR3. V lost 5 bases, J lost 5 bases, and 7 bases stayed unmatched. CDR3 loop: CASSTGTGMDNEQFF. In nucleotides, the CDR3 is TGTGCCAGCAGTACCGGGACAGGGATGGACAATGAGCAGTTCTTC.

DNA of the CDR3: TGTGCCTGGGACAGGGGGAACACTGAAGCTTTCTTT. It codes for CAWDRGNTEAFF. V is TRBV30 and J is TRBJ1-1; TRBD1 aligns across 8 bases. V lost 5 bases and J lost 1; bases outside the gene matches: 0. This CDR3 is built from 12 residues. Germline-derived CDR1 and CDR2 are GTSNPN and SVGIG (reference sequence).

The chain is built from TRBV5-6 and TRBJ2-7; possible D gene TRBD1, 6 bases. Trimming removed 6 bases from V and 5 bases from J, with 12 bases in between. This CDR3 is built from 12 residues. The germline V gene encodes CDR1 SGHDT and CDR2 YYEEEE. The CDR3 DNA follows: TGTGCCAGCACCTCCCGACAGGACGAGCAGTACTTC. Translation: CASTSRQDEQYF.

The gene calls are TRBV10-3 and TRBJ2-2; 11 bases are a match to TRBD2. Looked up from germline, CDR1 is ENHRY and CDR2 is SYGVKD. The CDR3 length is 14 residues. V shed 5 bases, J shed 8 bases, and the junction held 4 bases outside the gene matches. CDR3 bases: TGTGCCATCAGTACTAGCGGGGGCGAAGGGGAGCTGTTTTTT. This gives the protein CAISTSGGEGELFF.

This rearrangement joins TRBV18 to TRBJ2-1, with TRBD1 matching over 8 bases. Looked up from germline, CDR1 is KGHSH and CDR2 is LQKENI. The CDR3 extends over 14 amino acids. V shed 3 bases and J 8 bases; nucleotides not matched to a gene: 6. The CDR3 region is CASSPPQGVDEQFF. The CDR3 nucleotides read TGTGCCAGCTCACCCCCACAGGGGGTGGATGAGCAGTTCTTC.

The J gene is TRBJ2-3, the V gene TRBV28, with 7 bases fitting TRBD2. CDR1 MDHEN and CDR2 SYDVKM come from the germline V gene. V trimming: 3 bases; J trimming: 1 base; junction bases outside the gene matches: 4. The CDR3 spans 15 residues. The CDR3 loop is CASSFNGLGTDTQYF. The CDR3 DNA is TGTGCCAGCAGTTTTAATGGACTAGGCACAGATACGCAGTATTTT.

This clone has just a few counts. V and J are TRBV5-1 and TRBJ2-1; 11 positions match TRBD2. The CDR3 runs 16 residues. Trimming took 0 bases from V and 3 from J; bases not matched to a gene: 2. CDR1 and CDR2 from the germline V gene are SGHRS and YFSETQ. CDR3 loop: CASSLEGLADYNEQFF. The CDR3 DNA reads TGCGCCAGCAGCTTGGAGGGACTAGCGGACTACAATGAGCAGTTCTTC.

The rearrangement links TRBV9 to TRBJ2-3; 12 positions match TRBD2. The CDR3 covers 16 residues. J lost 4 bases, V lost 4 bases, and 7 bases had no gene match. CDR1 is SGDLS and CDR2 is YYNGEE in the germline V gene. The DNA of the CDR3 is TGTGCCAGCAGCCTCCGACTAGCGGGGGAGGCAGATACGCAGTATTTT. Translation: CASSLRLAGEADTQYF.

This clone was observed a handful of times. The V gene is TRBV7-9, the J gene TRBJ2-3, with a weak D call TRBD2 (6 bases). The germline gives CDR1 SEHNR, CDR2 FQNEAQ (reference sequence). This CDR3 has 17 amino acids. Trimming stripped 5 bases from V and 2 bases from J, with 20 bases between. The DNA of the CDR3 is TGTGCCAGCAGCCCAGCGGGTGCGGGCGCGGTCACAGATACGCAGTATTTT. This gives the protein CASSPAGAGAVTDTQYF.

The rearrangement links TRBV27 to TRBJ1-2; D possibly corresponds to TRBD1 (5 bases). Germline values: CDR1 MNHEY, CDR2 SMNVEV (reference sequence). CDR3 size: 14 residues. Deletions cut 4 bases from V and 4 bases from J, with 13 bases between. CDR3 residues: CASSWKGLSYGYTF. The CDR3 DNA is TGTGCCAGCAGTTGGAAGGGGCTTAGCTATGGCTACACCTTC.

CDR3 DNA sequence: TGTGCCAGCAGTTTAGGAGAGGGAACCGGGGAGCTGTTTTTT. Protein product: CASSLGEGTGELFF. The V and J genes are TRBV28 and TRBJ2-2, with D possibly being TRBD2 (5 bases). V was pared by 2 bases and J by 5 bases, with 9 bases between. Germline V gives CDR1 MDHEN, CDR2 SYDVKM. The CDR3 runs 14 residues.

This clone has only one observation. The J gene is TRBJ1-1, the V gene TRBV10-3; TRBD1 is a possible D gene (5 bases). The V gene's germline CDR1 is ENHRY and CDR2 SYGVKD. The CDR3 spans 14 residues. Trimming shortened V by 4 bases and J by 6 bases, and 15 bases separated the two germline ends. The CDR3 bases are TGTGCCATCAGTGTGCCGGGTGGGGCGGCTGAAGCTTTCTTT. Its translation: CAISVPGGAAEAFF.

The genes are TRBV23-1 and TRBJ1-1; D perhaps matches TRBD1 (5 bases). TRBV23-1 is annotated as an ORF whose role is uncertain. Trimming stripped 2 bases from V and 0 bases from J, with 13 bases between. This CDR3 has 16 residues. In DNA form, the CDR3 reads TGCGCCAGCAGTCAAATTGGGCCAGGGATGAACACTGAAGCTTTCTTT. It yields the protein CASSQIGPGMNTEAFF.

The CDR3 DNA reads as TGTGCCAGCAGTTTGGGCACTGGAAACACCATATATTTT. This codes for CASSLGTGNTIYF. This rearrangement joins TRBV28 to TRBJ1-3; D not resolved. CDR1 is MDHEN and CDR2 is SYDVKM in the germline V gene. The CDR3 is made up of 13 amino acids. V was trimmed by 3 bases and J by 2 bases, leaving 5 bases between them.

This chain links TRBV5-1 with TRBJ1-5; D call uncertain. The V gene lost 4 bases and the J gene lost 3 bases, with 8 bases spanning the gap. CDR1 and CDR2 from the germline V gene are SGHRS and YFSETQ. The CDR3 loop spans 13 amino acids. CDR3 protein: CASSLNINQPQHF. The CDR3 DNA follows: TGCGCCAGCAGCCTGAACATCAATCAGCCCCAGCATTTT. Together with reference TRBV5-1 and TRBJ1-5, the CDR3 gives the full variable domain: KAGVTQTPRYLIKTRGQQVTLSCSPISGHRSVSWYQQTPGQGLQFLFEYFSETQRNKGNFPGRFSGRQFSNSRSEMNVSTLELGDSALYLCASSLNINQPQHFGDGTRLSIL.

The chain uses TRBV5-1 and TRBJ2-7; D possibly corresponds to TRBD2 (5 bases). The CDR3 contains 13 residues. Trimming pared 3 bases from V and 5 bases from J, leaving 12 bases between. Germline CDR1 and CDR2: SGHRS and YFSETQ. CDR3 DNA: TGCGCCAGCAGCTCCGGAGGCTTGAACGAGCAGTACTTC. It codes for CASSSGGLNEQYF.

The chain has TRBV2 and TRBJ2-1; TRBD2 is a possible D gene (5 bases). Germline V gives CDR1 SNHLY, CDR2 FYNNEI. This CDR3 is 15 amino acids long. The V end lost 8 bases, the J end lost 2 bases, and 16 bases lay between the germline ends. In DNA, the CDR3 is TGTGCCAGCGAGAGTGAGGGAGCTACCTACAATGAGCAGTTCTTC. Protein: CASESEGATYNEQFF.

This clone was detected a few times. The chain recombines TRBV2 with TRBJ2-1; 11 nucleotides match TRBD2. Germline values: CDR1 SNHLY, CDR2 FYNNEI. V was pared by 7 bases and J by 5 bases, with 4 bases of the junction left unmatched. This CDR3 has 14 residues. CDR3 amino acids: CASTLAGGNNEQFF. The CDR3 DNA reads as TGTGCCAGCACCCTAGCGGGGGGAAACAATGAGCAGTTCTTC.

The CDR3 DNA reads as TGTGCCAGCAGCTTAGACAGGGAAACCTACGAGCAGTACTTC. Amino acids: CASSLDRETYEQYF. The V call is TRBV11-2, the J call TRBJ2-7; D is perhaps TRBD1 (5 bases). Trimming removed 0 bases at V and 2 bases at J, with 8 bases between. This CDR3 comprises 14 residues. In germline, CDR1 is SGHAT, CDR2 FQNNGV.

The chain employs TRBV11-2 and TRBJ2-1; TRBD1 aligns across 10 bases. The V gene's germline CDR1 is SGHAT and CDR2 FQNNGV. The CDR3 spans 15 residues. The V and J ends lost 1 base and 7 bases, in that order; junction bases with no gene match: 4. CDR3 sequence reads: CASSLADRGSNEQFF. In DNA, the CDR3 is TGTGCCAGCAGCTTAGCGGACAGGGGGTCGAATGAGCAGTTCTTC.

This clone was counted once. The CDR3, as DNA: TGTGCCAGTAGAAGTATAGCGGGCTACGAGCAGTACTTC. The encoded protein is CASRSIAGYEQYF. The V gene is TRBV19, the J gene TRBJ2-7; 7 bases agree with TRBD2. Germline loops: CDR1 LNHDA, CDR2 SQIVND (reference sequence). Germline trimming cut 6 bases from V and 3 bases from J; bases unmatched to any gene: 5. The CDR3 totals 13 residues.

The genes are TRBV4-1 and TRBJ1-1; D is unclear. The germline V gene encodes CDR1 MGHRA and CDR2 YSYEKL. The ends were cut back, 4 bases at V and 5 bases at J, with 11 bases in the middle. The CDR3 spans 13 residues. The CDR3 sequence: CASSLLIGTEAFF. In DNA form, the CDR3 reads TGCGCCAGCAGCCTTCTTATCGGGACTGAAGCTTTCTTT.

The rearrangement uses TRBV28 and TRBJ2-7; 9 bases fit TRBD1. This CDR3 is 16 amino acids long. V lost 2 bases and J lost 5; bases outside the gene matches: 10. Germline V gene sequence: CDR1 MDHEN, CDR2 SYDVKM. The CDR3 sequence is CASSLSQRTGAHEQYF. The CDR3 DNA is TGTGCCAGCAGTTTAAGTCAACGGACAGGGGCCCACGAGCAGTACTTC.

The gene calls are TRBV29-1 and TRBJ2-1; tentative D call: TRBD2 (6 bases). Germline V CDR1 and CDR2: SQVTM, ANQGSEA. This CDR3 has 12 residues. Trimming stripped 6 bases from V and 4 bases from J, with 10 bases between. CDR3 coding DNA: TGCAGCGTACTGAGCGGGTACAATGAGCAGTTCTTC. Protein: CSVLSGYNEQFF.